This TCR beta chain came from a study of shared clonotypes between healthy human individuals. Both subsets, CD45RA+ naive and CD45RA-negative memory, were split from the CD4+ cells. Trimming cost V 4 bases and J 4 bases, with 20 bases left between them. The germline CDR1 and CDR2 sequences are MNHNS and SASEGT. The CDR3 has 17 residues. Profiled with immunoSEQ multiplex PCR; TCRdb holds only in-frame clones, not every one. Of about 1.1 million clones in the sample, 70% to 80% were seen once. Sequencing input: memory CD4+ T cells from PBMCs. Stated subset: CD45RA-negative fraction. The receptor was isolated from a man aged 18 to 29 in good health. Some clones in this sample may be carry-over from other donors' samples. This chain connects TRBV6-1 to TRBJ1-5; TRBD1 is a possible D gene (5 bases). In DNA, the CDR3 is TGTGCCAGCAGTGTCCGGCCCCCCGGGGCGGGAAATCAGCCCCAGCATTTT. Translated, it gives CASSVRPPGAGNQPQHF.